The sample holds many counts of the clone carrying this T cell receptor beta chain. This sample was included in a study of spatial heterogeneity in lung cancer. About the study: Sequencing consistently turned up more beta-chain sequences than alpha-chain sequences.

The ends were cut back, 5 bases at V and 4 bases at J, with 8 bases in the middle. This CDR3 spans 12 amino acids. Germline CDR1 SEHNR, CDR2 FQNEAQ (reference sequence). Time point described: sample taken at primary tumor resection. TCR cDNA molecules each had a unique molecular identifier. MiXCR was run by TCRdb on the 5' RACE reads, yielding one entry per CDR3 protein. The sample includes 20,000 to 25,000 distinct CDR3 sequences, around 4.3% of them seen just once. This receptor was obtained from a male donor with early-stage non-small cell lung cancer. This chain uses TRBV7-9 with TRBJ2-5; D ambiguous. The sequencing used PBMCs, collected at surgery. The CDR3 sequence: CASSRPGETQYF. For the CDR3, the DNA is TGTGCCAGCAGCAGACCGGGAGAGACCCAGTACTTC.